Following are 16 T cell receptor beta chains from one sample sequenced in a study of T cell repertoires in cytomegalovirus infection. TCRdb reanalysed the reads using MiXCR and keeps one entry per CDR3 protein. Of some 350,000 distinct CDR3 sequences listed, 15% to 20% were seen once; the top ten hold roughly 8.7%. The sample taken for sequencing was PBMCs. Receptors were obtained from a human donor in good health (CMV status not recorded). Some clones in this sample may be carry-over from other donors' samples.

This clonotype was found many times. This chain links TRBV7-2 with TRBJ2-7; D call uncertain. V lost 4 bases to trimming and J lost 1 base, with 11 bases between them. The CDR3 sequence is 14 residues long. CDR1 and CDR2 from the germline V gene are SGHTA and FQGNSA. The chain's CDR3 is CASSSAGLSYEQYF. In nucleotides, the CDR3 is TGTGCCAGCAGCTCCGCCGGGTTATCCTACGAGCAGTACTTC.

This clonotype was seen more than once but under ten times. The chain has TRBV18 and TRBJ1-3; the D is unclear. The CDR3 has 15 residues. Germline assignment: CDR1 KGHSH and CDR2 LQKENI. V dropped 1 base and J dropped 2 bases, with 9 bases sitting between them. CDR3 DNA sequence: TGTGCCAGCTCACCACACGAGGTCCCTGGAAACACCATATATTTT. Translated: CASSPHEVPGNTIYF.

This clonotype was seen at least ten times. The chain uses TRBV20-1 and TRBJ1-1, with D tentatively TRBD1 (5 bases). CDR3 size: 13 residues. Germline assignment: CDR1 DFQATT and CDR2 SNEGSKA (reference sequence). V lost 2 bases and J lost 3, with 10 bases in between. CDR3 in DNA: TGCAGTGCTAGATGGGGGGGGGACACTGAAGCTTTCTTT. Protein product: CSARWGGDTEAFF.

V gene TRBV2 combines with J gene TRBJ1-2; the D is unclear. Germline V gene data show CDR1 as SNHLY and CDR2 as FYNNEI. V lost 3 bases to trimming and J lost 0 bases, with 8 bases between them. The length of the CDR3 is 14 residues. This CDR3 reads CASSDPTPNYGYTF. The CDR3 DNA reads TGTGCCAGCAGTGATCCCACCCCTAACTATGGCTACACCTTC.

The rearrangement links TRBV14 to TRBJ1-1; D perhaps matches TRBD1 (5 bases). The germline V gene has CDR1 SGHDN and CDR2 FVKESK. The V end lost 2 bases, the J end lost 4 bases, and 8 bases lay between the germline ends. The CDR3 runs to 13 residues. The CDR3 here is CASSQLGGTEAFF. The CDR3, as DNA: TGTGCCAGCAGCCAACTTGGGGGCACTGAAGCTTTCTTT.

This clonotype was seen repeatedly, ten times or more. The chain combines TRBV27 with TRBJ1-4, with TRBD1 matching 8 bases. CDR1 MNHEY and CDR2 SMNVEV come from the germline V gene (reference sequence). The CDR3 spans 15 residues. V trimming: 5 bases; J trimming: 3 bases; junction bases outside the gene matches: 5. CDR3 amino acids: CASSRQGLANEKLFF. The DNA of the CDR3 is TGTGCCAGCAGTAGACAGGGGTTGGCTAATGAAAAACTGTTTTTT.

The DNA for the CDR3 is TGTGCCAGCCATCCCGGTAGGGACCGCTCCTACAATGAGCAGTTCTTC. The encoded protein is CASHPGRDRSYNEQFF. The chain has TRBV7-8 and TRBJ2-1; perhaps D is TRBD1 or TRBD2 (5 bases each). V lost 8 bases to trimming and J lost 0 bases, with 17 bases between them. Per germline, CDR1 SGHVS and CDR2 FQNEAQ. The CDR3 has 16 amino acids.

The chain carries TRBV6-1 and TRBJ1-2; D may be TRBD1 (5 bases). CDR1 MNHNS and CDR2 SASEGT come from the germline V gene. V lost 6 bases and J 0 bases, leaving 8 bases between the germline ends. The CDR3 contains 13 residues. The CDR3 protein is CASRLGPNYGYTF. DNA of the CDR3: TGTGCCAGCAGACTGGGGCCTAACTATGGCTACACCTTC.

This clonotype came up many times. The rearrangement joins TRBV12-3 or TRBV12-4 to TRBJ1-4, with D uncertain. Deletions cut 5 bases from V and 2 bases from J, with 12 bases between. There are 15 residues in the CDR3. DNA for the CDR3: TGTGCCAGCAGTCGACGATTGTGGACTAATGAAAAACTGTTTTTT. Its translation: CASSRRLWTNEKLFF.

The CDR3 protein is CASSYGTSGVDEQFF. CDR3 coding DNA: TGTGCCAGCAGTTACGGGACTAGCGGGGTCGATGAGCAGTTCTTC. The V and J genes are TRBV6-2 or TRBV6-3 and TRBJ2-1; TRBD2 agrees at 13 bases. The CDR3 sequence is 15 residues long. Germline CDR1 and CDR2: MNHEY and SVGEGT. V was clipped by 2 bases and J by 8 bases; unmatched bases: 3.

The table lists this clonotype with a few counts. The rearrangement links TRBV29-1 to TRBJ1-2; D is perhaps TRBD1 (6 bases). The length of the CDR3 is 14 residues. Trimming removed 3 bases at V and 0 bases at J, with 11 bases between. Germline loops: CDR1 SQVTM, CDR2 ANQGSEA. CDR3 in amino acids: CSVDGGLANYGYTF. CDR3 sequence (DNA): TGCAGCGTTGATGGGGGCCTAGCTAACTATGGCTACACCTTC.

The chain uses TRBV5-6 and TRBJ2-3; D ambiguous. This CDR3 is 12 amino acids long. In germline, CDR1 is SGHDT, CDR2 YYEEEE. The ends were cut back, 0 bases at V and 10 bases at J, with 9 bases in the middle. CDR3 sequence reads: CASSLGSFAQYF. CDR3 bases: TGTGCCAGCAGCTTGGGCTCTTTCGCGCAGTATTTT. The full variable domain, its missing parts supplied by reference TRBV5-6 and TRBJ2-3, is DAGVTQSPTHLIKTRGQQVTLRCSPKSGHDTVSWYQQALGQGPQFIFQYYEEEERQRGNFPDRFSGHQFPNYSSELNVNALLLGDSALYLCASSLGSFAQYFGPGTRLTVL.

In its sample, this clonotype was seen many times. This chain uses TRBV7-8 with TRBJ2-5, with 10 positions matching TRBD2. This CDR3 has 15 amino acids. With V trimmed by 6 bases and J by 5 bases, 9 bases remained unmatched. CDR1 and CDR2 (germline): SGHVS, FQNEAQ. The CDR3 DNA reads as TGTGCCAGCAGTCGGACTAGCGGAGCGGAGGAGACCCAGTACTTC. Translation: CASSRTSGAEETQYF.

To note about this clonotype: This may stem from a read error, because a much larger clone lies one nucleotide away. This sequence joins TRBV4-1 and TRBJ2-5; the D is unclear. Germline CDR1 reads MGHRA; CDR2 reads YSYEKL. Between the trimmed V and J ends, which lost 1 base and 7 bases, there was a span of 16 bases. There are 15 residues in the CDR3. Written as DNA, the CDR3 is TGCGCCAGCAGCCAAGGCAAAGAACTTGTCGGGACCCAGTACTTC. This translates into CASSQGKELVGTQYF.

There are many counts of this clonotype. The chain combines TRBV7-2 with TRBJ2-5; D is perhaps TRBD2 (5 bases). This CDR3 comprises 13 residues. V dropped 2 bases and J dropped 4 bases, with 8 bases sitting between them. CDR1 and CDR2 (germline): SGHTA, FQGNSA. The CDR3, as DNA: TGTGCCAGCAGCTTACGAGGGAGAGAGACCCAGTACTTC. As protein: CASSLRGRETQYF.

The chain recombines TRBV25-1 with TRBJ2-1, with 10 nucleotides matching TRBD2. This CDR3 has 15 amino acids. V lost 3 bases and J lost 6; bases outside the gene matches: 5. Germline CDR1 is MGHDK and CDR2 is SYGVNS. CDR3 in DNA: TGTGCCAGCAGTGACCCCCGGACTAGCGGCAATGAGCAGTTCTTC. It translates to CASSDPRTSGNEQFF.